These 23 T cell receptor beta chains originate from one sample sequenced in a study of blood T cell repertoires in COVID-19. Assay used: immunoSEQ multiplex PCR; TCRdb lists only in-frame clones, some missing. The table has roughly 140,000 clones, around nine tenths seen once. Sample: peripheral blood. The receptors originated from a human donor in a cohort sampled during active COVID-19.

This chain connects TRBV5-1 to TRBJ1-1, with D tentatively TRBD1 (6 bases). The CDR3 runs 13 residues. The germline CDR1 and CDR2 sequences are SGHRS and YFSETQ. V was trimmed by 5 bases and J by 2 bases, leaving 10 bases between them. The DNA of the CDR3 is TGCGCCAGCAGGGGTGGGGGCAACACTGAAGCTTTCTTT. Its protein is CASRGGGNTEAFF.

V is TRBV14 and J is TRBJ1-5, with 7 nucleotides matching TRBD1. CDR1 is SGHDN and CDR2 is FVKESK in the germline V gene. This CDR3 comprises 18 residues. V dropped 3 bases and J dropped 1; count of bases not matched to a gene: 12. CDR3 in amino acids: CASSQTYRGIGSNQPQHF. DNA for the CDR3: TGTGCCAGCAGCCAGACATACAGGGGCATCGGGAGCAATCAGCCCCAGCATTTT.

The rearrangement joins TRBV28 to TRBJ2-2; TRBD2 might be the D (6 bases). The length of the CDR3 is 15 residues. Trimming stripped 4 bases from V and 4 bases from J, with 13 bases between. CDR1 is MDHEN and CDR2 is SYDVKM in the germline V gene. Here the CDR3 reads CASSSGRSLTGELFF. The CDR3 nucleotides read TGTGCCAGCAGTTCAGGGAGGTCTCTCACCGGGGAGCTGTTTTTT.

The V gene is TRBV19, the J gene TRBJ1-5; TRBD1 aligns across 9 bases. The V gene end was trimmed by 6 bases and the J gene end by 4 bases; junction bases not matched to a gene: 7. Germline values: CDR1 LNHDA, CDR2 SQIVND (reference sequence). CDR3 length: 15 residues. The CDR3 DNA follows: TGTGCCAGTAGCAAGGACAGGGGAAAGAATCAGCCCCAGCATTTT. Translated: CASSKDRGKNQPQHF.

The sample holds a few counts of this clone. The rearrangement joins TRBV5-4 to TRBJ2-3; 10 bases fit TRBD2. V lost 2 bases, J lost 5 bases, and 5 bases stayed unmatched. The CDR3 runs to 15 residues. Germline assignment: CDR1 SGHNT and CDR2 YYREEE (reference sequence). The CDR3 sequence: CASSFASGRGDTQYF. CDR3 sequence (DNA): TGTGCCAGCAGCTTTGCTAGCGGGAGAGGAGATACGCAGTATTTT.

This rearrangement joins TRBV6-5 to TRBJ2-7; D ambiguous. The CDR3 consists of 12 residues. Trimming left V 0 bases short and J 6 bases short, with 6 bases between. Germline lookup yields CDR1 MNHEY and CDR2 SVGAGI. This CDR3 reads CASSYSSGEQYF. The CDR3 coding sequence is TGTGCCAGCAGTTACTCCTCAGGCGAGCAGTACTTC.

The chain uses TRBV5-5 and TRBJ2-7; 11 bases map to TRBD1. Trimming removed 0 bases from V and 0 bases from J; junction bases left unmatched: 8. CDR1 and CDR2 (germline): SGHKS, YYEKEE (reference sequence). The CDR3 is 18 residues long. The CDR3 DNA sequence: TGTGCCAGCAGCTTGGCCGGGACAGGGGGTCTTAGCTCCTACGAGCAGTACTTC. Protein: CASSLAGTGGLSSYEQYF.

Turning to this clone: Other DNA sequences in this sample translate to the same CDR3. This rearrangement joins TRBV7-9 to TRBJ1-6; 9 bases fit TRBD1. This CDR3 has 14 amino acids. J was trimmed by 9 bases and V by 2 bases; bases with no gene match: 2. Germline V lookup: CDR1 SEHNR, CDR2 FQNEAQ (reference sequence). The CDR3: CASSLPGQGSPLHF. Here the CDR3 DNA reads TGTGCCAGCAGCTTACCGGGACAGGGTTCACCCCTCCACTTT.

The chain carries TRBV6-6 and TRBJ1-1; D unresolved. CDR3 length: 12 residues. V was trimmed by 5 bases and J by 8 bases, leaving 12 bases between them. Germline assignment: CDR1 MNHNY and CDR2 SVGAGI (reference sequence). The CDR3 loop is CASSPRAVEAFF. For the CDR3, the DNA is TGTGCCAGCAGTCCGAGGGCCGTGGAAGCTTTCTTT.

This clone was detected only a few times. The chain joins TRBV27 to TRBJ1-2; D is perhaps TRBD1 (5 bases). Trimming took off 6 bases at V and 4 bases at J, with 15 bases between the two ends. CDR1 and CDR2 (germline): MNHEY, SMNVEV (reference sequence). The CDR3 spans 14 residues. CDR3 residues: CASRSGGLAYGYTF. The CDR3 DNA sequence: TGTGCCAGCAGAAGCGGGGGTCTGGCCTATGGCTACACCTTC.

This chain uses TRBV5-3 with TRBJ1-1, with D hard to call. TRBV5-3 is reported as an ORF; its role is uncertain. There are 17 residues in the CDR3. Deletions cut 0 bases from V and 1 base from J, with 16 bases between. CDR3 bases: TGTGCCAGAAGCTTGGGGGCGGAGAGGGAGAGGAACACTGAAGCTTTCTTT. It translates to CARSLGAERERNTEAFF.

V and J are TRBV3-1 (or the pseudogene TRBV3-2) and TRBJ2-5; TRBD1 matches 8 bases. With V trimmed by 1 base and J by 5 bases, 9 bases remained unmatched. The CDR3 is 16 residues long. CDR1 is LGHDT, CDR2 YNNKEL, per germline (reference sequence). The CDR3 DNA is TGTGCCAGCAGCCAAGGGGGCAGGGGGCATAGGGAGACCCAGTACTTC. Protein sequence: CASSQGGRGHRETQYF.

The rearrangement joins TRBV18 to TRBJ1-1; D ambiguous. Trimming pared 3 bases from V and 1 base from J, leaving 6 bases between. CDR1 is KGHSH, CDR2 LQKENI, per germline. The CDR3 consists of 13 residues. DNA for the CDR3: TGTGCCAGCTCACCCCAGAAGAACACTGAAGCTTTCTTT. Encoded protein: CASSPQKNTEAFF.

This CDR3 reads CASSPGWTGGSGANVLTF. The CDR3 DNA reads as TGCGCCAGCAGCCCGGGGTGGACAGGGGGCTCTGGGGCCAACGTCCTGACTTTC. The chain employs TRBV5-1 and TRBJ2-6; 10 bases fit TRBD1. The CDR3 sequence is 18 residues long. J gave up 0 bases and V 4 bases, and 7 bases lay outside the gene matches. Germline V gene lookup returns CDR1 SGHRS and CDR2 YFSETQ.

The V gene is TRBV4-2, the J gene TRBJ1-1; no firm D call. Germline CDR1 reads LGHNA; CDR2 reads YNFKEQ. The germline V and J ends were trimmed by 0 bases and 5 bases, with 13 bases remaining between them. CDR3 length: 15 residues. CDR3 DNA: TGTGCCAGCAGCCAAGATTCTACGAGTAGAACTGAAGCTTTCTTT. The encoded protein is CASSQDSTSRTEAFF.

The chain carries TRBV28 and TRBJ2-5, with TRBD1 matching over 9 bases. Unmatched junction bases numbered 8, after V lost 7 bases and J lost 2 bases. This CDR3 has 15 residues. Germline V CDR1 and CDR2: MDHEN, SYDVKM. The CDR3 sequence: CASTGTGNLQETQYF. Here the CDR3 DNA reads TGTGCCAGCACGGGGACAGGGAACTTACAAGAGACCCAGTACTTC.

The V call is TRBV7-2, the J call TRBJ2-7; perhaps TRBD2 as D (7 bases). The V end was cut by 1 base, the J end by 4 bases, with 11 bases between. CDR3 length: 14 residues. Per germline, CDR1 SGHTA and CDR2 FQGNSA. The CDR3 sequence: CASSLERGGYEQYF. The CDR3 DNA follows: TGTGCCAGCAGCTTAGAAAGGGGGGGTTACGAGCAGTACTTC.

This rearrangement joins TRBV7-2 to TRBJ2-1; 8 bases fit TRBD2. This CDR3 is built from 14 residues. Germline V lookup: CDR1 SGHTA, CDR2 FQGNSA. With 1 base clipped from V and 5 bases from J, the junction kept 1 base outside the gene matches. This CDR3 is CASSLGLANNEQFF. The CDR3, as DNA: TGTGCCAGCAGCTTAGGACTAGCGAACAATGAGCAGTTCTTC.

This clone was seen a handful of times. V and J are TRBV6-1 and TRBJ2-1, with TRBD2 matching over 7 bases. The CDR3 has 15 amino acids. J lost 5 bases, V lost 1 base, and 5 bases had no gene match. Per germline, CDR1 MNHNS and CDR2 SASEGT. The CDR3 protein is CASSEGEGLDNEQFF. In DNA, the CDR3 is TGTGCCAGCAGTGAAGGGGAGGGCCTCGACAATGAGCAGTTCTTC.

The V and J genes are TRBV6-5 and TRBJ1-2, with 8 nucleotides matching TRBD1. Trimming took 4 bases from V and 8 from J; bases not matched to a gene: 15. The CDR3 runs 16 residues. Germline-derived CDR1 and CDR2 are MNHEY and SVGAGI. The CDR3 region has the DNA TGTGCCAGCAGTTCCCTAGGGGAGACAGGGGTTAAGGGCTACACCTTC. It specifies CASSSLGETGVKGYTF.

The chain uses TRBV9 and TRBJ2-7, with TRBD2 as a possible D gene (6 bases). The germline V and J ends were trimmed by 2 bases and 4 bases, with 10 bases remaining between them. Germline values: CDR1 SGDLS, CDR2 YYNGEE. This CDR3 has 13 amino acids. The CDR3 sequence: CASSVDSGYEQYF. DNA of the CDR3: TGTGCCAGCAGCGTGGATAGCGGATACGAGCAGTACTTC.

The rearrangement uses TRBV18 and TRBJ2-4; tentative D call: TRBD1 (6 bases). The V gene lost 1 base and the J gene lost 6 bases, with 13 bases spanning the gap. CDR1 and CDR2 (germline): KGHSH, LQKENI. CDR3 length: 15 amino acids. The CDR3 DNA reads TGTGCCAGCTCACCACAAAAGGGGGATGGAAACATTCAGTACTTC. Translation: CASSPQKGDGNIQYF.

The chain combines TRBV4-1 with TRBJ1-5; tentatively, D is TRBD1 (5 bases). Germline V lookup: CDR1 MGHRA, CDR2 YSYEKL. This CDR3 has 16 residues. With 4 bases removed from V and 3 bases from J, the gap between germline ends came to 16 bases. DNA for the CDR3: TGCGCCAGCAGCCGAGACAGCGGAATTGCCAATCAGCCCCAGCATTTT. Residues: CASSRDSGIANQPQHF.